This TCR beta chain was captured in a study of persistence of HIV-infected CD4 T cells. This clone was seen once. Its target is unknown. This was the immunoSEQ version 4 assay in survey mode. The repertoire was sequenced with immunoSEQ multiplex PCR; TCRdb's copy has only in-frame clones and lacks some. The table lists roughly 43,000 clones, about 89% of them singletons, with approximately 1% in the top ten. Cells were stimulated nonspecifically with anti-CD3/anti-CD28 magnetic beads. CD4+ T cells upregulating both CD40 ligand and CD69 were sorted as responding cells. The source was CD4+ T cells sorted from PBMCs after roughly 19-hour stimulation, collected from a patient who received antiretroviral therapy. The sequence derives from an adult man with HIV who was CMV-seropositive.

The CDR3 coding sequence is TGTGCCAGCACCCTGACACGTATCAACACCGGGGAGCTGTTTTTT. Translating it yields CASTLTRINTGELFF. V and J are TRBV6-5 and TRBJ2-2, with D unclear. V lost 7 bases and J 2 bases, leaving 14 bases between the germline ends. CDR1 and CDR2 (germline): MNHEY, SVGAGI. The CDR3 length is 15 residues.